Following are 7 T cell receptor beta chains from one sample sequenced in a study of blood T cell repertoires in COVID-19. Assay used: immunoSEQ multiplex PCR; TCRdb lists only in-frame clones, some missing. The sample has about 97,000 clones; about 87% are singletons. Sequencing used peripheral blood. These receptors all stem from a human donor in a cohort sampled during active COVID-19.

This sequence joins TRBV29-1 and TRBJ2-7, with TRBD1 identical over 7 bases. V gave up 1 base and J gave up 4 bases; unmatched junction bases: 13. The CDR3 is made up of 16 amino acids. From germline, CDR1 is SQVTM and CDR2 ANQGSEA. CDR3 protein: CSVEGAQAGGRYEQYF. The CDR3 region has the DNA TGCAGCGTTGAAGGGGCTCAAGCAGGGGGTCGGTACGAGCAGTACTTC.

This clone was seen just once. This chain uses TRBV4-3 with TRBJ2-7; TRBD1 matches at 10 bases. CDR3 length equals 14 residues. The ends lost 4 bases at V and 3 bases at J; junction bases unmatched: 3. The germline V gene has CDR1 LGHNA and CDR2 YSLEER. The CDR3 DNA reads as TGCGCCAGCAGCCCCGGACAGGGGGGCTACGAGCAGTACTTC. Protein: CASSPGQGGYEQYF.

The chain joins TRBV5-1 to TRBJ2-6; 7 nucleotides align to TRBD2. V lost 1 base, J lost 0 bases, and 7 bases stayed unmatched. This CDR3 has 18 amino acids. Germline CDR1 SGHRS, CDR2 YFSETQ. As DNA, the CDR3 is TGCGCCAGCAGCTTGAGGGCGGGAGCCAGCTCTGGGGCCAACGTCCTGACTTTC. Translation gives CASSLRAGASSGANVLTF.

This chain uses TRBV7-2 with TRBJ2-4; the D gene is possibly TRBD1 (6 bases). V was cut by 6 bases and J by 8 bases, with 26 bases left in between. Germline V CDR1 and CDR2: SGHTA, FQGNSA. This CDR3 comprises 17 residues. The CDR3 DNA reads as TGTGCCAGCAGTAATCGACAGGAAGGGGTATTAAGGGACATTCAGTACTTC. It codes for CASSNRQEGVLRDIQYF.

The chain couples TRBV2 to TRBJ2-1, with 9 bases fitting TRBD2. Germline V CDR1 and CDR2: SNHLY, FYNNEI. With 3 bases clipped from V and 7 bases from J, the junction kept 7 bases outside the gene matches. The CDR3 contains 15 residues. CDR3 sequence reads: CASSEGSGSRNEQFF. CDR3 bases: TGTGCCAGCAGTGAGGGTAGCGGGAGTAGAAATGAGCAGTTCTTC. The full variable domain, in which reference TRBV2 and TRBJ2-1 provide the parts outside the CDR3, is EPEVTQTPSHQVTQMGQEVILRCVPISNHLYFYWYRQILGQKVEFLVSFYNNEISEKSEIFDDQFSVERPDGSNFTLKIRSTKLEDSAMYFCASSEGSGSRNEQFFGPGTRLTVL.

The sample holds one count of this clone. The CDR3 reads CASSVTRYSNQPQHF. In nucleotides, the CDR3 is TGCGCCAGCAGTGTCACCCGCTATAGCAATCAGCCCCAGCATTTT. This sequence joins TRBV10-2 and TRBJ1-5; no clear D gene. V lost 4 bases and J 0 bases, leaving 10 bases between the germline ends. The CDR3 is 15 residues long. Germline CDR1 and CDR2: WSHSY and SAAADI.

The rearrangement links TRBV5-6 to TRBJ1-1, with D possibly being TRBD1 (6 bases). The CDR3 loop spans 14 amino acids. Germline V gives CDR1 SGHDT, CDR2 YYEEEE. V was shortened by 5 bases and J by 1 base, with 12 bases between the two germline ends. This CDR3 is CASRGGQTNTEAFF. The CDR3 region has the DNA TGTGCCAGCAGGGGTGGACAGACGAACACTGAAGCTTTCTTT.